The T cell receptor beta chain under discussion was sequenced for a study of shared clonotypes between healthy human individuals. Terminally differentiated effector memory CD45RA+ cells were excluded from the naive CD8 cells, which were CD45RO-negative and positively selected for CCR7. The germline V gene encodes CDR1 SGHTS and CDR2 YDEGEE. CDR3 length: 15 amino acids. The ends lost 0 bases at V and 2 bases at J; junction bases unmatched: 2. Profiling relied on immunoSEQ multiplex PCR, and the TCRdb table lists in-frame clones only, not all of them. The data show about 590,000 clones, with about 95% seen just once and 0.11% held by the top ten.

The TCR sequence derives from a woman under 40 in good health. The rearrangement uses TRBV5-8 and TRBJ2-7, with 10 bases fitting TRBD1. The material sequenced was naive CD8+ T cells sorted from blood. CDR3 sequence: CASSLGDRGTYEQYF. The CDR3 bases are TGTGCCAGCAGCTTGGGGGACAGGGGTACCTACGAGCAGTACTTC.